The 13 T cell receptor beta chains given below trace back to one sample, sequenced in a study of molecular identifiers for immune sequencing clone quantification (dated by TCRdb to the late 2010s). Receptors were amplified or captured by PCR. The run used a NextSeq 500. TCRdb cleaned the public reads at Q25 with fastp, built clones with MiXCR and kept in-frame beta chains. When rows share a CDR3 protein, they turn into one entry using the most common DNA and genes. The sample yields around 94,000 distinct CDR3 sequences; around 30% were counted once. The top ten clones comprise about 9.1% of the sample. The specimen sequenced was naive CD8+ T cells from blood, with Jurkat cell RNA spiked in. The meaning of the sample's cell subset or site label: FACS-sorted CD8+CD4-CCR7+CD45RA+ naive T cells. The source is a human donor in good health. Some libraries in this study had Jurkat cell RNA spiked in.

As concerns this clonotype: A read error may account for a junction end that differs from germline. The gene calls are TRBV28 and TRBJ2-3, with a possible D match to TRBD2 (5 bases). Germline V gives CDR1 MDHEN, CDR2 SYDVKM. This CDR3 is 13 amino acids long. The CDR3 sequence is CAGSGGPEDTQYF. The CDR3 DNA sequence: TGTGCCGGCAGCGGCGGACCGGAGGATACGCAGTATTTT.

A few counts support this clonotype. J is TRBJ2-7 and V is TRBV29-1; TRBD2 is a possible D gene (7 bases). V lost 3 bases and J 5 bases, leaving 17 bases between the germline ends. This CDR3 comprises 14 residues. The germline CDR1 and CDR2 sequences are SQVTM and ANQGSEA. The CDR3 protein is CSVEWGGAGNEQYF. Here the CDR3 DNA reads TGCAGCGTTGAGTGGGGGGGCGCTGGGAACGAGCAGTACTTC.

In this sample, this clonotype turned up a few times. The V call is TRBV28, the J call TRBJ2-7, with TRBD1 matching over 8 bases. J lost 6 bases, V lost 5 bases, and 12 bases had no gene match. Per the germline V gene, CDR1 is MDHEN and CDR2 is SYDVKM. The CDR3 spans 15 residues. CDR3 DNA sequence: TGTGCCAGCAGTACCGTCCAGGGGGCGCGAGTCGAGCAGTACTTC. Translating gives CASSTVQGARVEQYF.

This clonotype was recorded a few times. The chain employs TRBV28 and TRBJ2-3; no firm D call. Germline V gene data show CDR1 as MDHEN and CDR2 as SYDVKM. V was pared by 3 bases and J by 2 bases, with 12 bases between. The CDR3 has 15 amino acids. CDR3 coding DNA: TGTGCCAGCAGTTTCTTTGCGTACCTCACAGATACGCAGTATTTT. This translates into CASSFFAYLTDTQYF. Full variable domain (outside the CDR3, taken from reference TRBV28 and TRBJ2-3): DVKVTQSSRYLVKRTGEKVFLECVQDMDHENMFWYRQDPGLGLRLIYFSYDVKMKEKGDIPEGYSVSREKKERFSLILESASTNQTSMYLCASSFFAYLTDTQYFGPGTRLTVL.

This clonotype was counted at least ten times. In DNA form, the CDR3 reads TGTGCCAGCAGTTTAGCCCTATCCTATAGCGGGCGCCAGAACATTCAGTACTTC. Translated: CASSLALSYSGRQNIQYF. The rearrangement joins TRBV28 to TRBJ2-4; 7 bases agree with TRBD2. CDR3 size: 18 residues. Looked up from germline, CDR1 is MDHEN and CDR2 is SYDVKM. V trimming: 2 bases; J trimming: 7 bases; junction bases outside the gene matches: 17.

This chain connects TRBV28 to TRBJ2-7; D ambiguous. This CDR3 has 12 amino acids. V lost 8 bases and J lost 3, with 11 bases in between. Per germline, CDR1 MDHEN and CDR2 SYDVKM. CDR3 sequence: CASVSAHYEQYF. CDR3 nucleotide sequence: TGTGCCAGCGTAAGTGCCCACTACGAGCAGTACTTC.

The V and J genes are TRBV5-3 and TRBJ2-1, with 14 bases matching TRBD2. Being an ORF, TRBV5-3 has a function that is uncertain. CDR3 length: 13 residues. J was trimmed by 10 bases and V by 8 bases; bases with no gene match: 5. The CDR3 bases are TGTGCCAGCAGGACTAGCGGGAGGTACGAGCAGTTCTTC. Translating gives CASRTSGRYEQFF.

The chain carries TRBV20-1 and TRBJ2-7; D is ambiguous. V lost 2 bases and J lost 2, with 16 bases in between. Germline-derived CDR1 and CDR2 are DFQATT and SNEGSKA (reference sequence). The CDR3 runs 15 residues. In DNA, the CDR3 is TGCAGTGCTAGAACGCCGGCACAGCGCACCTACGAGCAGTACTTC. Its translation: CSARTPAQRTYEQYF.

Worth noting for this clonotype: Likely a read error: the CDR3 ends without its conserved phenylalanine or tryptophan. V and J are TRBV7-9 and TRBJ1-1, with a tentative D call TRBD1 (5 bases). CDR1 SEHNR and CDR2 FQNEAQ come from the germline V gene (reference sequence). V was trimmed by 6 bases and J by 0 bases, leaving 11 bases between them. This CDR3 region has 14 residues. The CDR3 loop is CASRTGGVNTEAFY. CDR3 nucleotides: TGTGCCAGCAGAACGGGAGGGGTGAACACTGAAGCTTTCTAT.

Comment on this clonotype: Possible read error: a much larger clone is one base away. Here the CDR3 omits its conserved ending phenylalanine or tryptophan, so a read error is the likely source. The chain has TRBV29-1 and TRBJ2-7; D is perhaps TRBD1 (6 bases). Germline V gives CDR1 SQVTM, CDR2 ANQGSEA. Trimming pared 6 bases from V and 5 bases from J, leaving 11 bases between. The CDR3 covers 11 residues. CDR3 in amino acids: CSVARGHEQYI. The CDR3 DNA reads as TGCAGCGTAGCCAGGGGCCACGAGCAGTACATC.

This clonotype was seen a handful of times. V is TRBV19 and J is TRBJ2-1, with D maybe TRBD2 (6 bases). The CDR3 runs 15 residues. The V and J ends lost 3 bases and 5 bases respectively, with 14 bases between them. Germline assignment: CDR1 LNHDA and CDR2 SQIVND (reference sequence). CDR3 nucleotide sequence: TGTGCCAGTAGTATGGGTCCTAGCGCACACAATGAGCAGTTCTTC. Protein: CASSMGPSAHNEQFF.

Here the CDR3 DNA reads TGCGCCAGCAGCCAAGAGGGAGTTGAAGCTTTCTTT. As protein: CASSQEGVEAFF. V gene TRBV4-1 combines with J gene TRBJ1-1; D is ambiguous. CDR3 size: 12 residues. Trimming removed 0 bases from V and 7 bases from J, with 6 bases in between. Germline assignment: CDR1 MGHRA and CDR2 YSYEKL.

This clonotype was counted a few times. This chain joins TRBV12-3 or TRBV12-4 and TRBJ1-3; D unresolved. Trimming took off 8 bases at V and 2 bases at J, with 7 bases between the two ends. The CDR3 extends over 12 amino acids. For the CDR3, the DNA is TGTGCCAGCCTGGGCCCTGGAAACACCATATATTTT. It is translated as CASLGPGNTIYF.